This record covers a single TCR beta chain. The data stem from a study of T cells in tuberculosis. Data came from immunoSEQ multiplex PCR; TCRdb stores just in-frame clones and leaves some out. The repertoire holds 85,000 to 90,000 clones, with about nine tenths as singletons. After thawing and overnight rest, PBMC were stained with GMM-loaded CD1B tetramer, viability dye and anti-CD3 for sorting. C32 glucose monomycolate from Rhodococcus equi was loaded onto the CD1B tetramers. V trimming: 0 bases; J trimming: 3 bases; junction bases outside the gene matches: 3. Germline lookup yields CDR1 MNHEY and CDR2 SMNVEV (reference sequence). CDR3 length equals 15 residues.

Sequencing used CD1b-GMM tetramer-negative cells sorted from PBMCs. The sequence was obtained from an adult woman with latent tuberculosis. This chain uses TRBV27 with TRBJ2-3; 7 nucleotides match TRBD1. The CDR3 region has the DNA TGTGCCAGCAGTTTATCAGGCAGGGGGACAGATACGCAGTATTTT. Its translation is CASSLSGRGTDTQYF.